This T cell receptor beta chain was recovered during a study of blood T cell repertoires in COVID-19. Profiled with immunoSEQ multiplex PCR; TCRdb holds only in-frame clones, not every one. Of under 250,000 clones listed, over 75% are singletons. Participants came from fewer than 25 US areas, aged roughly 18 to 95 years. V dropped 7 bases and J dropped 6 bases, with 18 bases sitting between them. This CDR3 has 13 amino acids. Per the germline V gene, CDR1 is GTSNPN and CDR2 is SVGIG (reference sequence). The sample was PBMCs or T cells enriched from blood (not recorded which). The TCR comes from a woman between 50 and 59 years old with acute COVID-19. V and J are TRBV30 and TRBJ1-2, with D maybe TRBD1 (6 bases). CDR3 loop: CAFSRGLGDGYTF. CDR3 bases: TGTGCCTTCTCCAGGGGATTGGGAGATGGCTACACCTTC. Full variable domain (rest looked up from reference TRBV30 and TRBJ1-2): SQTIHQWPATLVQPVGSPLSLECTVEGTSNPNLYWYRQAAGRGLQLLFYSVGIGQISSEVPQNLSASRPQDRQFILSSKKLLLSDSGFYLCAFSRGLGDGYTFGSGTRLTVV.